The 13 T cell receptor beta chains given below trace back to one sample, sequenced in a study of blood T cell repertoires in COVID-19. TCRdb keeps only in-frame clones here, not all; method: immunoSEQ multiplex PCR. The sample contains 200,000 to 250,000 clones, about 91% of which appear only once. Sequenced sample: PBMCs or T cells enriched from blood (not recorded which). Receptors originate from a woman between 45 and 65 years old with acute COVID-19.

The chain links TRBV7-2 to TRBJ1-3, with TRBD1 as a possible D gene (6 bases). Looked up from germline, CDR1 is SGHTA and CDR2 is FQGNSA. The CDR3 is made up of 18 amino acids. Trimming removed 2 bases at V and 0 bases at J, with 17 bases between. The CDR3 here is CASSLLAGALSSGNTIYF. CDR3 nucleotides: TGTGCCAGCAGCTTACTGGCGGGGGCGCTGAGCTCTGGAAACACCATATATTTT.

The chain joins TRBV18 to TRBJ2-7; D not certain. CDR1 and CDR2 from the germline V gene are KGHSH and LQKENI. The V end lost 0 bases, the J end lost 1 base, and 7 bases lay between the germline ends. The CDR3 contains 14 residues. CDR3 sequence: CASSPPNYSYEQYF. The CDR3 DNA is TGTGCCAGCTCACCACCGAACTATTCCTACGAGCAGTACTTC.

J is TRBJ2-7 and V is TRBV5-1, with a weak D call TRBD2 (6 bases). The V end was cut by 0 bases, the J end by 6 bases, with 16 bases between. Germline V lookup: CDR1 SGHRS, CDR2 YFSETQ. CDR3 length: 15 residues. CDR3 in amino acids: CASSLGQAGVPEQYF. CDR3 sequence (DNA): TGCGCCAGCAGCTTGGGACAAGCGGGTGTCCCCGAGCAGTACTTC.

The chain combines TRBV27 with TRBJ2-6; D ambiguous. From germline, CDR1 is MNHEY and CDR2 SMNVEV (reference sequence). V lost 10 bases and J 2 bases, leaving 9 bases between the germline ends. The CDR3 has 13 residues. CDR3 bases: TGTGCCACCAGAACTCCTGGGGCCAACGTCCTGACTTTC. Amino acids: CATRTPGANVLTF.

This clone is a singleton in its sample. This chain joins TRBV19 and TRBJ2-3; maybe TRBD1 (6 bases). This CDR3 region has 14 residues. V lost 3 bases and J 7 bases, leaving 14 bases between the germline ends. Germline V gene sequence: CDR1 LNHDA, CDR2 SQIVND (reference sequence). The CDR3 loop is CASSIGQNLYTQYF. The CDR3, as DNA: TGTGCCAGTAGTATCGGACAGAATCTATATACGCAGTATTTT.

The chain joins TRBV24-1 to TRBJ2-1; 8 bases map to TRBD2. Germline CDR1 and CDR2: KGHDR and SFDVKD. The CDR3 is 16 residues long. The junction had 7 bases not matched to a gene; V was cut back by 3 bases and J by 4 bases. The CDR3 sequence is CATSDSLAGSYNEQFF. CDR3 in DNA: TGTGCCACCAGTGATAGTTTAGCGGGATCGTACAATGAGCAGTTCTTC.

The CDR3 protein is CASSVEDRHNEKLFF. DNA for the CDR3: TGTGCCAGCAGCGTAGAGGACAGACACAATGAAAAACTGTTTTTT. The chain is built from TRBV9 and TRBJ1-4, with D tentatively TRBD1 (6 bases). The CDR3 consists of 15 residues. Trimming removed 0 bases at V and 5 bases at J, with 11 bases between. Germline V gives CDR1 SGDLS, CDR2 YYNGEE.

This clone showed up many times. The chain carries TRBV19 and TRBJ1-2, with 7 bases aligning to TRBD1. Germline CDR1 LNHDA, CDR2 SQIVND (reference sequence). This CDR3 spans 13 amino acids. V trimming: 5 bases; J trimming: 4 bases; junction bases outside the gene matches: 4. The CDR3 region has the DNA TGTGCCAGTAGTCCACAGGGGTTCTATGGCTACACCTTC. It codes for CASSPQGFYGYTF.

The chain combines TRBV28 with TRBJ2-7; TRBD2 matches at 9 bases. The junction had 15 bases not matched to a gene; V was cut back by 5 bases and J by 4 bases. CDR1 is MDHEN, CDR2 SYDVKM, per germline. The CDR3 runs to 17 residues. The CDR3 DNA follows: TGTGCCAGCAGTCCCCTGAGGGGTAGCGGGAGCGAGTACGAGCAGTACTTC. The encoded protein is CASSPLRGSGSEYEQYF.

This rearrangement joins TRBV2 to TRBJ2-7; 8 bases are a match to TRBD2. Germline V gene data show CDR1 as SNHLY and CDR2 as FYNNEI. The CDR3 covers 15 residues. V was clipped by 6 bases and J by 0 bases; unmatched bases: 7. CDR3 in DNA: TGTGCCAGCAGAATGACTAGCGTTAGCTCCTACGAGCAGTACTTC. It encodes CASRMTSVSSYEQYF. Variable domain in full (rest from reference TRBV2 and TRBJ2-7): EPEVTQTPSHQVTQMGQEVILRCVPISNHLYFYWYRQILGQKVEFLVSFYNNEISEKSEIFDDQFSVERPDGSNFTLKIRSTKLEDSAMYFCASRMTSVSSYEQYFGPGTRLTVT.

The chain is built from TRBV28 and TRBJ1-5; 7 bases line up with TRBD1. Germline CDR1 MDHEN, CDR2 SYDVKM. V lost 9 bases, J lost 5 bases, and 7 bases stayed unmatched. This CDR3 is built from 13 residues. The CDR3 nucleotides read TGTGCCAGTATTCAGGGGGAGCATCAGCCCCAGCATTTT. Residues: CASIQGEHQPQHF.

V gene TRBV6-5 combines with J gene TRBJ1-3; 7 bases align to TRBD1. CDR1 is MNHEY and CDR2 is SVGAGI in the germline V gene. This CDR3 is 15 amino acids long. The ends lost 6 bases at V and 4 bases at J; junction bases unmatched: 9. CDR3 loop: CASRPQGTAGNTIYF. CDR3 DNA sequence: TGTGCCAGCAGACCACAGGGGACAGCCGGAAACACCATATATTTT.

V gene TRBV7-2 combines with J gene TRBJ2-4; 12 bases align to TRBD2. The V gene's germline CDR1 is SGHTA and CDR2 FQGNSA. V was clipped by 2 bases and J by 3 bases; unmatched bases: 5. This CDR3 spans 17 amino acids. CDR3 nucleotides: TGTGCCAGCAGCTTAAGGACTAGCGGGACAGTCAAAAACATTCAGTACTTC. Protein product: CASSLRTSGTVKNIQYF.